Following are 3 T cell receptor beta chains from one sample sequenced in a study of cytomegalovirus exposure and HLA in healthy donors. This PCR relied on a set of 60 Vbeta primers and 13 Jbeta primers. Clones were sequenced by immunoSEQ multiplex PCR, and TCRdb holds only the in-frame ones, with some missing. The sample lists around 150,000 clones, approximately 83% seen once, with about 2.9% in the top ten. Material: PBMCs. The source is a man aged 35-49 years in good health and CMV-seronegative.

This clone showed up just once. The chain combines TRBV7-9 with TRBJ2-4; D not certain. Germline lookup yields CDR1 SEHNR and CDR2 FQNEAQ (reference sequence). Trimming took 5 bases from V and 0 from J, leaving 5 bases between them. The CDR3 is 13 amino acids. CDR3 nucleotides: TGTGCCAGCAGCCCTCCAGCCAAAAACATTCAGTACTTC. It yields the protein CASSPPAKNIQYF.

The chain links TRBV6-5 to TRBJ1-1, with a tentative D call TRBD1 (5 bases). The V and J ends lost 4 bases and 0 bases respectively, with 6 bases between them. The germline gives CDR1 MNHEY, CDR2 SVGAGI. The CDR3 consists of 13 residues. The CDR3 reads CASSSGMNTEAFF. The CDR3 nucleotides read TGTGCCAGCAGTTCAGGGATGAACACTGAAGCTTTCTTT.

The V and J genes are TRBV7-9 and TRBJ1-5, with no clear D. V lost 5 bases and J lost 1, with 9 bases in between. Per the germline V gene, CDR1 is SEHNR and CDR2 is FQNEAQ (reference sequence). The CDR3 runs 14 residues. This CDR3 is CASSQSGSNQPQHF. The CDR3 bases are TGTGCCAGCAGCCAATCGGGGAGCAATCAGCCCCAGCATTTT.